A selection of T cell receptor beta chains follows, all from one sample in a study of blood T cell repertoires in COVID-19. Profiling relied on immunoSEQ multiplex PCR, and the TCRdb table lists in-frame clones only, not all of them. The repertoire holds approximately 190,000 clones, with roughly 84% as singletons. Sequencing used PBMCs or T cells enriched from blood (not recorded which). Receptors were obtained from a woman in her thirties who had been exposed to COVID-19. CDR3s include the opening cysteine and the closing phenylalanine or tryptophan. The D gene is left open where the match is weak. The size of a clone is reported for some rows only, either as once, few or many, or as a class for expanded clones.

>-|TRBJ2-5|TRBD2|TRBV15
CATGRAGGLVETQYF
TGTGCCACCGGGCGAGCGGGGGGGCTGGTTGAGACCCAGTACTTC
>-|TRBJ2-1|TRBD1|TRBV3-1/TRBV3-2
CASSQEGGIIDEQFF
TGTGCCAGCAGCCAAGAAGGGGGCATAATAGATGAGCAGTTCTTC
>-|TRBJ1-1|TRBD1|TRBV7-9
CASSPRQGSNTEAFF
TGTGCCAGCAGCCCTCGACAGGGATCGAACACTGAAGCTTTCTTT
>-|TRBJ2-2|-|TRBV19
CASSIPNREGELFF
TGTGCCAGTAGTATCCCCAACAGGGAAGGGGAGCTGTTTTTT
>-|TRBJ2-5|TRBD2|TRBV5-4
CASIPGGGLVQETQYF
TGTGCCAGCATCCCGGGCGGGGGGCTGGTCCAAGAGACCCAGTACTTC
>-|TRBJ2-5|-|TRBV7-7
CASSLGGTRGNQETQYF
TGTGCTAGCAGCTTAGGGGGAACGCGGGGGAACCAAGAGACCCAGTACTTC
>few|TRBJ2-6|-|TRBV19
CASGRGDSGANVLTF
TGTGCCAGTGGGCGGGGAGACTCTGGGGCCAACGTCCTGACTTTC
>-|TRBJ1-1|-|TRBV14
CASSSGQTTEAFF
TGTGCCAGCAGCTCCGGACAGACCACTGAAGCTTTCTTT
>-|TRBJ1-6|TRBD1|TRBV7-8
CASSLGGQGNNSPLHF
TGTGCCAGCAGCTTAGGCGGACAGGGAAATAATTCACCCCTCCACTTT
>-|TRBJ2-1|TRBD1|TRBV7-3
CASSLTAGGGFNEQFF
TGTGCCAGCAGCTTAACGGCAGGGGGCGGATTCAATGAGCAGTTCTTC
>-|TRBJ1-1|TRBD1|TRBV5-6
CASSLWVTGAGTEAFF
TGTGCCAGCAGCTTGTGGGTGACAGGGGCGGGCACTGAAGCTTTCTTT
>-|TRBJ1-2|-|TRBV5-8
CASSVDGRYGVGTF
TGTGCCAGCAGCGTGGACGGCCGATACGGGGTAGGGACCTTC
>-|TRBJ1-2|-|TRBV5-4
CASSLPGIEGYTF
TGTGCCAGCAGCTTGCCGGGAATTGAGGGCTACACCTTC
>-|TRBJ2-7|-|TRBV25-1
CASSVFGGYHEQYF
TGTGCCAGCTCCGTTTTTGGGGGCTACCACGAGCAGTACTTC
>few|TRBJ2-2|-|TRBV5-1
CASSLGLSQAGELFF
TGCGCCAGCAGCTTGGGCCTTTCCCAGGCCGGGGAGCTGTTTTTT
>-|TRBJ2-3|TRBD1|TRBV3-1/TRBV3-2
CASTLQGAPDTQYF
TGTGCCAGCACACTCCAGGGGGCGCCAGATACGCAGTATTTT
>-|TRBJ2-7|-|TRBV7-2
CASSLVFTGNEQYF
TGTGCCAGCAGCTTAGTCTTTACAGGGAACGAGCAGTACTTC
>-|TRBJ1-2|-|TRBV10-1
CASSEARDYGYTF
TGCGCCAGCAGTGAAGCCCGAGACTATGGCTACACCTTC